Detailed here is one T cell receptor beta chain. This specimen comes from a study of CD8 T cells in Susac syndrome. Random-hexamer reverse transcription was applied to roughly 0.45 to 1 ug RNA. TCRdb re-analysed the immunoSEQ multiplex PCR reads in MiXCR, keeping a single row per CDR3 protein. The sample lists some 260,000 distinct CDR3 sequences, approximately 85% occurring once. The CDR3 contains 16 residues. In germline, CDR1 is SGDLS, CDR2 YYNGEE. V lost 0 bases and J 8 bases, leaving 20 bases between the germline ends. The genes are TRBV9 and TRBJ1-2; perhaps TRBD1 as D (5 bases). The sequence came from a human donor with multiple sclerosis. The sequencing sample was made of CD8+ T cells from PBMCs. The CDR3 loop reads CASSVARRGGPRGYTF. CDR3 coding DNA: TGTGCCAGCAGCGTAGCTCGTCGGGGCGGACCTCGAGGCTACACCTTC.